This T cell receptor beta chain is from a study of neurological immune-mediated disorders. The cDNA came from 5'RACE, which used 10-nucleotide random UMIs. TCRdb processed the 5' RACE reads anew with MiXCR; each CDR3 protein has one entry. The data contain tens of thousands of distinct CDR3 sequences, less than 11% of them seen just once; the ten biggest clones take up about 20%. Per the germline V gene, CDR1 is LNHDA and CDR2 is SQIVND (reference sequence). This CDR3 comprises 11 residues. The V end was cut by 6 bases, the J end by 8 bases, with 10 bases between. The unsorted libraries originated from 2 million PBMCs that had been stored at -80 C. This clonotype was counted ten times or more.

The J gene is TRBJ1-2, the V gene TRBV19; D gene uncertain. The source of this sequence is a woman aged 60-75 years with HTLV-1-associated myelopathy (HAM/TSP). Sequencing was performed on PBMCs. The CDR3 region is CASRERWGYTF. DNA of the CDR3: TGTGCCAGTAGGGAGCGGTGGGGCTACACCTTC.